The source of this T cell receptor (beta chain) is a study of T cell repertoires in cytomegalovirus infection (dated by TCRdb to between 2018 and 2021). In terms of the full investigation: Recently identified HLA-C-restricted CMV epitopes, whose presentation resists viral immunomodulation, were targeted by peptide stimulations together with well-studied HLA-B-restricted epitopes. The HLA type of each donor mattered for the analysis, because public TCR beta signatures pointed to carriage of CMV infection along with the matching HLA type. Overall study results and their limits: The ex vivo response was dominated by HLA-C-restricted CMV-specific TCR beta clonotypes, which also provided the single most frequent clonotype in two of eight donors. In both this cohort and an independent cohort of some 370 donors, the cumulative frequency of public TCR beta family members distinguished carriers of CMV infection plus the relevant HLA type.

Read against the paper, the sample's treatment or condition label means: in vitro stimulation with specific CMV peptide epitopes to enrich CMV-specific T cells. This clonotype came up many times. Its antigen target is currently unknown. One end of the junction is discordant with germline, which a read error may explain. The sequencing machine was an Illumina HiSeq 1500. The public reads were reprocessed in TCRdb via fastp at Q25 and MiXCR, keeping in-frame beta chains. Entries that share a CDR3 protein sequence are merged under the most common genes and DNA. Across this sample there are about 830,000 distinct CDR3 sequences, with about 31% seen only once. Roughly 12% of the sample belongs to the ten largest clones. The CDR3 sequence holds 12 residues, the cysteine and phenylalanine included. The read is trimmed to its CDR3 DNA, 36 bases read in frame from base 1.

The sequence came from a human donor in good health (CMV status not recorded). Some clones in this sample may be carry-over from other donors' samples. The sequencing here drew on cultured CD8+ T cells from PBMCs, taken from culture after CMV antigen stimulation. Here the chain combines TRBV12-3 or TRBV12-4 and TRBJ1-1; the D gene lacks a confident call. The CDR3 region has the sequence CASSLENTEAFF. The sequenced DNA is TGTGCCAGCAGCTTAGAGAACACTGAAGCTTTCTTT.